A selection of T cell receptor beta chains follows, all from one sample in a study of blood T cells in healthy people across ages. From the 5' RACE reads, TCRdb called clonotypes with MiXCR, one entry per CDR3 protein. The sample includes approximately 1.5 million distinct CDR3 sequences, roughly 32% seen only once; the top ten take about 11%. The sample consisted of blood. All receptors derive from a woman in her thirties in good health. Both conserved end residues are part of each CDR3. A D gene is named only where the DNA matches it firmly. Size is omitted from some rows. Given values are once, few, many or a class for expanded clones.

v_call	j_call	clone_size	d_call	cdr3_aa	cdr3_nt
TRBV6-5	TRBJ2-5	few	TRBD1	CASRGQVSQETQYF	TGTGCCAGCAGGGGACAGGTATCACAAGAGACCCAGTACTTC
TRBV7-9	TRBJ1-1	.	TRBD1	CASSLGQGRQVGAFF	TGTGCCAGCAGCCTTGGACAGGGGCGACAGGTGGGAGCTTTCTTT
TRBV5-5	TRBJ2-7	few	.	CASRFAGLQEEQYF	TGTGCCAGCAGATTTGCAGGGCTTCAGGAAGAGCAGTACTTC
TRBV27	TRBJ2-5	.	TRBD2	CASSFYPPSSGTWGTQYF	TGTGCCAGCAGTTTTTATCCCCCGTCTAGCGGGACATGGGGGACCCAGTACTTC
TRBV28	TRBJ2-7	few	.	CASIFRGANEQYF	TGTGCCAGCATCTTTAGGGGGGCCAACGAGCAGTACTTC
TRBV2	TRBJ2-7	.	.	CASTPGRLLLEQYF	TGTGCCAGCACTCCCGGGCGGCTGCTTCTCGAGCAGTACTTC
TRBV7-7	TRBJ2-5	.	.	CASSLSPNPQETQYF	TGTGCCAGCAGCTTATCTCCTAACCCACAAGAGACCCAGTACTTC
TRBV9	TRBJ2-2	few	TRBD2	CASSFGLAANTGELFF	TGTGCCAGCAGCTTCGGACTAGCGGCAAACACCGGGGAGCTGTTTTTT
TRBV4-2	TRBJ2-6	few	.	CASSQVVQVASGANVLTF	TGTGCCAGCAGCCAAGTGGTCCAGGTAGCCTCTGGGGCCAACGTCCTGACTTTC
TRBV9	TRBJ2-6	.	.	CASSGPGSTGANVLTF	TGTGCCAGCAGCGGTCCCGGCAGTACTGGGGCCAACGTCCTGACTTTC
TRBV29-1	TRBJ2-3	few	.	CSVGSPHGGPLGWTDTQYF	TGCAGCGTTGGAAGCCCTCATGGGGGGCCCCTGGGGTGGACAGATACGCAGTATTTT
TRBV3-1	TRBJ1-2	.	TRBD1	CASSQVQGAVGYTF	TGTGCCAGCAGCCAAGTTCAGGGGGCAGTTGGCTACACCTTC
TRBV5-1	TRBJ1-2	few	.	CASSLESGSYGYTF	TGCGCCAGCAGCTTGGAGTCAGGGAGCTATGGCTACACCTTC
TRBV3-1	TRBJ2-4	few	TRBD1	CASSQDGGTGVNIQYF	TGTGCCAGCAGCCAAGATGGGGGGACAGGGGTAAACATTCAGTACTTC
TRBV7-2	TRBJ2-1	many	TRBD2	CASSTPSGGTSPSYNEQFF	TGTGCCAGCAGCACTCCTAGCGGGGGGACCTCCCCCTCCTACAATGAGCAGTTCTTC
TRBV5-1	TRBJ2-3	.	.	CASSCGTFGTDTQYF	TGCGCCAGCAGCTGTGGGACTTTCGGGACAGATACGCAGTATTTT
TRBV20-1	TRBJ2-3	.	.	CSARVRWGGVEDTQYF	TGCAGTGCTAGAGTTAGGTGGGGGGGCGTAGAAGATACGCAGTATTTT
TRBV20-1	TRBJ2-1	few	TRBD2	CSARTLAEPYNEQFF	TGCAGTGCTAGAACGCTAGCGGAACCCTACAATGAGCAGTTCTTC
TRBV9	TRBJ1-1	.	.	CASSDTRGHNTEAFF	TGTGCCAGCAGCGACACCCGAGGACACAACACTGAAGCTTTCTTT
TRBV20-1	TRBJ2-7	.	.	CSAGGGESSYEQYF	TGCAGTGCTGGGGGCGGGGAGAGCTCCTACGAGCAGTACTTC
TRBV12-3/TRBV12-4	TRBJ2-3	.	.	CASSRDPSTDTQYF	TGTGCCAGCAGTCGTGACCCCAGCACAGATACGCAGTATTTT
TRBV20-1	TRBJ2-2	many	TRBD2	CSAPSRAGPNTGELFF	TGCAGTGCCCCGAGTCGAGCGGGGCCGAACACCGGGGAGCTGTTTTTT
TRBV20-1	TRBJ2-1	few	TRBD2	CSAWGVSGSSYNEQFF	TGCAGTGCCTGGGGGGTTAGCGGGAGCTCCTACAATGAGCAGTTCTTC
TRBV5-4	TRBJ2-1	.	TRBD2	CASSPRLAGGPNEQFF	TGTGCCAGCAGCCCACGATTAGCGGGGGGGCCAAATGAGCAGTTCTTC
TRBV27	TRBJ2-5	.	.	CASSFRKETQYF	TGTGCCAGCAGTTTCAGGAAAGAGACCCAGTACTTC
TRBV11-2	TRBJ2-5	.	.	CASSLGPESYGQYF	TGTGCCAGCAGCTTAGGGCCGGAATCCTACGGGCAGTACTTC
TRBV5-1	TRBJ2-4	many	TRBD1	CASSWTGSDGIQYF	TGCGCCAGCAGTTGGACAGGGAGCGATGGCATTCAGTACTTC
TRBV4-2	TRBJ2-5	few	TRBD2	CASSQGGLAGGLGETQYF	TGTGCCAGCAGCCAAGGAGGTCTAGCGGGAGGGCTGGGGGAGACCCAGTACTTC
TRBV20-1	TRBJ2-7	.	TRBD2	CSARLAEPSYEQYF	TGCAGTGCTAGACTAGCGGAACCCTCCTACGAGCAGTACTTC
TRBV30	TRBJ2-7	.	TRBD1	CAWRRQGAGEQYF	TGTGCCTGGAGGCGACAGGGGGCGGGAGAGCAGTACTTC
TRBV2	TRBJ2-7	.	TRBD2	CASSESTSGGYEQYF	TGTGCCAGCAGTGAGTCCACTAGCGGGGGTTACGAGCAGTACTTC
TRBV6-1	TRBJ1-5	.	.	CASSNPVGASNQPQHF	TGTGCCAGCAGTAATCCGGTGGGGGCAAGCAATCAGCCCCAGCATTTT
TRBV9	TRBJ1-5	few	.	CASSGDMSGNQPQHF	TGTGCCAGCAGCGGGGACATGTCCGGGAATCAGCCCCAGCATTTT
TRBV9	TRBJ2-1	.	TRBD2	CASSVAQTSGAGYNEQFF	TGTGCCAGCAGCGTAGCCCAGACTAGCGGGGCGGGCTACAATGAGCAGTTCTTC
TRBV27	TRBJ1-1	.	.	CASSPNRDTNTEAFF	TGTGCCAGCAGTCCGAACCGGGACACCAACACTGAAGCTTTCTTT
TRBV3-1	TRBJ2-3	few	.	CASSPRGREGDTQYF	TGTGCCAGCAGCCCTCGCGGCAGGGAAGGAGATACGCAGTATTTT
TRBV29-1	TRBJ1-1	many	TRBD1	CSVRQGEYTEAFF	TGCAGCGTTCGACAGGGGGAGTACACTGAAGCTTTCTTT
TRBV20-1	TRBJ2-7	many	TRBD1	CSADRDGVISEQYF	TGCAGTGCTGACAGGGATGGTGTTATCTCCGAGCAGTACTTC
TRBV30	TRBJ2-7	.	.	CGAVGLLGQYF	TGCGGTGCCGTGGGGCTTCTCGGGCAGTACTTC
TRBV6-5	TRBJ2-1	.	TRBD2	CASSYSGGRAYNEQFF	TGTGCCAGCAGTTACTCTGGCGGGAGGGCCTACAATGAGCAGTTCTTC
TRBV2	TRBJ1-5	.	.	CASSGVGNSNQPQHF	TGTGCCAGCAGTGGGGTAGGGAATAGCAATCAGCCCCAGCATTTT
TRBV24-1	TRBJ2-1	.	TRBD1	CATSDRDSYYNEQFF	TGTGCCACCAGTGATCGGGACAGCTACTACAATGAGCAGTTCTTC
TRBV6-8	TRBJ2-3	.	.	CASSYGRGIAGAAKDTQYF	TGTGCCAGCTCATACGGCAGGGGGATCGCGGGGGCTGCCAAGGATACGCAGTATTTT
TRBV28	TRBJ2-7	.	.	CATASAPSYEQYF	TGCGCCACCGCATCGGCACCCTCCTACGAGCAGTACTTC
TRBV7-8	TRBJ2-1	.	.	CASSARTSNSYNEQFF	TGTGCCAGCAGCGCCCGAACTAGTAACTCCTACAATGAGCAGTTCTTC